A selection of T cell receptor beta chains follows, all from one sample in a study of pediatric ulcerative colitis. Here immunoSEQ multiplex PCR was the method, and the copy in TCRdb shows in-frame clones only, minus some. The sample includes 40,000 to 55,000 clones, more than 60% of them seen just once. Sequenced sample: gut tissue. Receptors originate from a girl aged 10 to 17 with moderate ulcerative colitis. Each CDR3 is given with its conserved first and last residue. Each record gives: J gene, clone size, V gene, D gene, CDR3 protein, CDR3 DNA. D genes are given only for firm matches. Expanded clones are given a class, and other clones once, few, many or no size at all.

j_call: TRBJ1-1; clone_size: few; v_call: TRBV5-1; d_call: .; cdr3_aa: CASSLEQMWVNTEAFF; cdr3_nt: TGCGCCAGCAGCTTGGAGCAGATGTGGGTGAACACTGAAGCTTTCTTT
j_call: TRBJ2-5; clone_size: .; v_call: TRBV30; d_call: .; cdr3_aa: CAWSLTGETQYF; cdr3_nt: TGTGCCTGGAGTTTGACAGGAGAGACCCAGTACTTC
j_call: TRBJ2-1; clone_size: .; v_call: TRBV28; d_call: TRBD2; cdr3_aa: CASSSGRAGNEQFF; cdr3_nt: TGTGCCAGCAGTAGCGGGAGGGCCGGCAATGAGCAGTTCTTC
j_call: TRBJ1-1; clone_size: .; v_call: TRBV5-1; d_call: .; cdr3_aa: CASSSPQGYGRVTEAFF; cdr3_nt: TGCGCCAGCAGCTCGCCCCAGGGATATGGCCGGGTCACTGAAGCTTTCTTT
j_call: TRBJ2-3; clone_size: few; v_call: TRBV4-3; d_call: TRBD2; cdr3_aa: CASSQDVQRGGSTDTQYF; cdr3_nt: TGCGCCAGCAGCCAAGATGTGCAGCGGGGGGGCAGCACAGATACGCAGTATTTT
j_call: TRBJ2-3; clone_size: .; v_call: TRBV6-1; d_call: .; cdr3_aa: CASSEGGTDTQYF; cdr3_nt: TGTGCCAGCAGTGAAGGGGGCACAGATACGCAGTATTTT
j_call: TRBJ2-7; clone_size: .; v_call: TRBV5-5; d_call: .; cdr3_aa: CASSKVQDYQYEQYF; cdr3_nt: TGTGCCAGCAGCAAAGTGCAGGACTATCAATACGAGCAGTACTTC
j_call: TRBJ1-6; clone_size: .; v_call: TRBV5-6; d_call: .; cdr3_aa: CASSLKQGWSPLHF; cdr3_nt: TGTGCCAGCAGCTTAAAACAGGGATGGTCACCCCTCCACTTT
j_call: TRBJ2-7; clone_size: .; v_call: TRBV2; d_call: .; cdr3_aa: CASTPSYEQYF; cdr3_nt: TGTGCCAGCACACCGTCCTACGAGCAGTACTTC
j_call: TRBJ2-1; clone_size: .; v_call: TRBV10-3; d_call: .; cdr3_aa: CAIREGGHYIRNEQFF; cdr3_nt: TGTGCCATCAGGGAGGGCGGACATTATATCAGGAATGAGCAGTTCTTC
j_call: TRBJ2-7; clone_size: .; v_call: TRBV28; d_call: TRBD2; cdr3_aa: CASSFKGLEYEQYF; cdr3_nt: TGTGCCAGCAGTTTTAAGGGACTAGAATACGAGCAGTACTTC
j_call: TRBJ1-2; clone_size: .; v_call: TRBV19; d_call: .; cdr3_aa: CASSYRDGRGIGYGYTF; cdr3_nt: TGTGCCAGTAGTTACCGGGACGGCCGAGGAATAGGCTATGGCTACACCTTC
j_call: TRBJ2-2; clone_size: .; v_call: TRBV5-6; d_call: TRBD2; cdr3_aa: CASLSFLRRERWDTGELFF; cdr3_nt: TGTGCCAGTCTTTCATTCCTGCGGCGGGAGAGGTGGGACACCGGGGAGCTGTTTTTT
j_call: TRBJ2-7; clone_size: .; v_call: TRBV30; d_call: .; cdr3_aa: CACTPILTTLTYEQYF; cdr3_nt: TGTGCCTGCACCCCCATCTTGACTACCCTTACCTACGAGCAGTACTTC
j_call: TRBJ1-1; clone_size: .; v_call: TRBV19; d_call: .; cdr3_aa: CASSIGVETEAFF; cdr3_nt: TGTGCCAGTAGTATTGGGGTAGAGACTGAAGCTTTCTTT
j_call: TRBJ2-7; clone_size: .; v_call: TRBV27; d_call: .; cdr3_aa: CASSYEGGGVYEQYF; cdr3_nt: TGTGCCAGCAGTTACGAGGGGGGAGGGGTTTACGAGCAGTACTTC
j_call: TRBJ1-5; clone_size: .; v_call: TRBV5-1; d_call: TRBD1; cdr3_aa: CASSQGAPGEPQHF; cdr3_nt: TGCGCCAGCAGCCAGGGGGCCCCAGGGGAGCCCCAGCATTTT
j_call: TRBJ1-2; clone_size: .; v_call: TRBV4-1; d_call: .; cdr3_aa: CASSQDTAYGYTF; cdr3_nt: TGCGCCAGCAGCCAAGATACGGCATATGGCTACACCTTC
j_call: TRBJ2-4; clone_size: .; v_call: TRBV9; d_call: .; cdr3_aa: CASRGGADSAKNIQYF; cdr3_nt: TGTGCCAGCAGAGGGGGGGCGGATTCGGCCAAAAACATTCAGTACTTC
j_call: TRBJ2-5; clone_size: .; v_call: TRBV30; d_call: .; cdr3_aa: CAWSLGLQETQYF; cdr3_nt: TGTGCCTGGAGTCTCGGCCTACAAGAGACCCAGTACTTC
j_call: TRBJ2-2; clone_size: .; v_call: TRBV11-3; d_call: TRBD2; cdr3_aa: CASSFGLAGVSGELFF; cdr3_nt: TGTGCCAGCAGCTTTGGACTAGCGGGAGTGTCCGGGGAGCTGTTTTTT
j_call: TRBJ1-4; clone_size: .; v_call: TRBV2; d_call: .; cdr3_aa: CASSEDQGGGEKLFF; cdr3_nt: TGTGCCAGCAGTGAAGATCAGGGCGGGGGTGAAAAACTGTTTTTT
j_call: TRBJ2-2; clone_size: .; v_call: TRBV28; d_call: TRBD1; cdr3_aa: CASSPFPGTAPNTGELFF; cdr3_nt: TGTGCCAGCAGTCCTTTTCCCGGGACAGCTCCGAACACCGGGGAGCTGTTTTTT
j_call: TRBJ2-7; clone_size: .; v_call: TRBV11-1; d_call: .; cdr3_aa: CASSPLRPEFYEQYF; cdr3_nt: TGTGCCAGCAGTCCCCTCCGGCCAGAATTTTACGAGCAGTACTTC
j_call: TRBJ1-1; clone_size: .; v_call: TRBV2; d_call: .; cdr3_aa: CASGVGRGTEAFF; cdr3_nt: TGTGCCAGCGGAGTAGGAAGGGGGACTGAAGCTTTCTTT
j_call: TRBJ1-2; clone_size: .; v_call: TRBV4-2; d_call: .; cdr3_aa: CASSPVGPGYTF; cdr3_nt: TGTGCCAGCAGCCCCGTGGGCCCAGGCTACACCTTC
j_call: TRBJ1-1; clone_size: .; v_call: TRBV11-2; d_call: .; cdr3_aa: CASSLVSQFRTEAFF; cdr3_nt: TGTGCCAGCAGCTTAGTGTCTCAGTTCCGCACTGAAGCTTTCTTT
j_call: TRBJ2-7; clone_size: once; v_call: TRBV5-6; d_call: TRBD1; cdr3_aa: CASSLGQGAWEQYF; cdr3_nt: TGTGCCAGCAGCTTGGGACAGGGGGCGTGGGAGCAGTACTTC
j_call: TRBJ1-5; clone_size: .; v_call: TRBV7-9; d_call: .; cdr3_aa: CASSLAGTGPLGSNQPQHF; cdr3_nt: TGTGCCAGCAGCTTAGCGGGGACGGGTCCTTTAGGCAGCAATCAGCCCCAGCATTTT
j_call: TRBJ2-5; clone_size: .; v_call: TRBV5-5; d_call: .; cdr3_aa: CASSLALGYRETQYF; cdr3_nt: TGTGCCAGCAGCTTGGCCCTGGGGTACCGCGAGACCCAGTACTTC
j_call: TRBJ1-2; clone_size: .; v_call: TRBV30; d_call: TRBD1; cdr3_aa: CAGILFLDRVFSNYGYTF; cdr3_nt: TGTGCCGGGATCCTTTTCTTGGACAGGGTTTTCTCTAACTATGGCTACACCTTC
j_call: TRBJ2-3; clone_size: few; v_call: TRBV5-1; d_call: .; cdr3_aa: CASSLFSQSTDTQYF; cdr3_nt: TGCGCCAGCAGCTTGTTCAGCCAGAGCACAGATACGCAGTATTTT
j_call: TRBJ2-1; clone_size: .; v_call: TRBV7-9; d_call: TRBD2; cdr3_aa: CASSPPLAGALYNEQFF; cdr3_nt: TGTGCCAGCAGCCCTCCACTAGCGGGGGCTCTATACAATGAGCAGTTCTTC
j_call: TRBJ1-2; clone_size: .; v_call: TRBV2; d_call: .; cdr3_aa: CASSEKANYGYTF; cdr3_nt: TGTGCCAGCAGTGAAAAGGCAAACTATGGCTACACCTTC
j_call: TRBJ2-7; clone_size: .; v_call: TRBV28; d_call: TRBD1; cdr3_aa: CASTPGQGHEQYF; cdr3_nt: TGTGCCAGCACCCCGGGACAGGGGCACGAGCAGTACTTC
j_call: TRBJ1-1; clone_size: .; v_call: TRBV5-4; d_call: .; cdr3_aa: CASSLGAGNTEAFF; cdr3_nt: TGTGCCAGCAGCTTGGGGGCGGGGAACACTGAAGCTTTCTTT
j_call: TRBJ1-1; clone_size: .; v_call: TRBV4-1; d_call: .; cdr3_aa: CASSQVVDTEAFF; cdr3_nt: TGCGCCAGCAGCCAGGTGGTTGATACTGAAGCTTTCTTT
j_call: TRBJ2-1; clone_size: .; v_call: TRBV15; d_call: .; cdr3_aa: CATSRDLQAEQFF; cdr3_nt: TGTGCCACCAGCAGAGATTTGCAAGCAGAGCAGTTCTTC
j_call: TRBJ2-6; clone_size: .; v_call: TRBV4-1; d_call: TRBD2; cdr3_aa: CASSHLLAGPRSGANVLTF; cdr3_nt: TGCGCCAGCAGCCACCTTCTAGCGGGCCCCCGCTCTGGGGCCAACGTCCTGACTTTC
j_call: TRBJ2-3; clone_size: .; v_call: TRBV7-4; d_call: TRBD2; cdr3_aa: CASSLAGLAGVDTQYF; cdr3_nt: TGTGCCAGCAGCTTAGCAGGGCTAGCGGGGGTGGATACGCAGTATTTT
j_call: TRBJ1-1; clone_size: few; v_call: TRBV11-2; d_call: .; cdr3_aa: CASSVVFGAEAFF; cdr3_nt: TGTGCCAGCAGCGTGGTGTTTGGCGCTGAAGCTTTCTTT
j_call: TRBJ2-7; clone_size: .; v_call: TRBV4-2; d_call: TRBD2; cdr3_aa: CASSQDAWGTSAYEQYF; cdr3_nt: TGTGCCAGCAGCCAAGATGCTTGGGGGACTAGCGCCTACGAGCAGTACTTC
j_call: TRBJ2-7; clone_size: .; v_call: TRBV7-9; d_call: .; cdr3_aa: CASSLVPEGWYEQYF; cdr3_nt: TGTGCCAGCAGCTTGGTCCCCGAGGGTTGGTACGAGCAGTACTTC
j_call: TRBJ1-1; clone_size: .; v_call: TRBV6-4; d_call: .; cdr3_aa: CASSDRDNTEAFF; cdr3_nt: TGTGCCAGCAGTGACAGGGACAACACTGAAGCTTTCTTT
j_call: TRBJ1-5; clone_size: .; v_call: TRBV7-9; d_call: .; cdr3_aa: CASSLDGLSNQPQHF; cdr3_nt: TGTGCCAGCAGCTTAGACGGCCTGAGCAATCAGCCCCAGCATTTT
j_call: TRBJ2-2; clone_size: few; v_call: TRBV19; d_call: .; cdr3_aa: CASSLGPAGELFF; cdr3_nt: TGTGCCAGTAGTCTAGGACCGGCCGGGGAGCTGTTTTTT
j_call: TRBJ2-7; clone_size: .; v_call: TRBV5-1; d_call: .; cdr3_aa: CASSLEPPGTSSYEQYF; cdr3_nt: TGCGCCAGCAGCTTGGAACCGCCCGGGACCAGCTCCTACGAGCAGTACTTC
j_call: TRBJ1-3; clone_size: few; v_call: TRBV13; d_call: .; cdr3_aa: CASSIAGRLSGNTIYF; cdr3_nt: TGTGCCAGCAGCATCGCCGGCAGGCTCTCTGGAAACACCATATATTTT
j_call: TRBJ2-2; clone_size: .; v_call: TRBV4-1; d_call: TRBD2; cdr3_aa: CASSPSGLAANTGELFF; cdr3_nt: TGCGCCAGCAGCCCCTCGGGACTAGCGGCGAACACCGGGGAGCTGTTTTTT
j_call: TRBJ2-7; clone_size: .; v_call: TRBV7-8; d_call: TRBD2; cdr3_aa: CASSSRSSGRSGEQYF; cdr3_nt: TGTGCCAGCAGCTCCAGGAGTAGCGGGAGATCAGGAGAGCAGTACTTC
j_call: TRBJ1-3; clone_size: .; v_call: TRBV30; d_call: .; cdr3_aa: CAWSAPGPSGNTIYF; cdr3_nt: TGTGCCTGGAGTGCCCCAGGCCCCTCTGGAAACACCATATATTTT
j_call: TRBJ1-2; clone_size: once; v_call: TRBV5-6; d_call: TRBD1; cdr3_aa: CASSSRTGLGYTF; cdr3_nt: TGTGCCAGCAGCTCCAGGACAGGCCTTGGCTACACCTTC
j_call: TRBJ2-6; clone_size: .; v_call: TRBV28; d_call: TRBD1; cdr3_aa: CASRPYRGSTSGANVLTF; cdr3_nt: TGTGCCAGCAGACCCTACAGGGGTTCCACCTCTGGGGCCAACGTCCTGACTTTC
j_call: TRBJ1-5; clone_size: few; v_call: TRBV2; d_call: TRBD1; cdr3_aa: CAISDRGNQPQHF; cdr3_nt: TGTGCCATCTCGGACAGGGGCAATCAGCCCCAGCATTTT
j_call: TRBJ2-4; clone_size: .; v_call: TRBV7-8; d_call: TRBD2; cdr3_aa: CASAQSGVKNIQYF; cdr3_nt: TGTGCCAGCGCCCAGAGCGGGGTCAAAAACATTCAGTACTTC
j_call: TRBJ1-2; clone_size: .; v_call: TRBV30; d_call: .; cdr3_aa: CARQLNYGYTF; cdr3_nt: TGTGCCCGTCAGTTAAACTATGGCTACACCTTC
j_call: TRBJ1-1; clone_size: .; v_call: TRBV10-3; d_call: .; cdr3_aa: CAIRAPGSLEAFF; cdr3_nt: TGTGCCATCAGAGCTCCAGGGTCTCTTGAAGCTTTCTTT
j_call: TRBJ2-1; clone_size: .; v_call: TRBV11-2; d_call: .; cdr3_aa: CASSWTSGGHNEQFF; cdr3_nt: TGTGCCAGCAGCTGGACGTCTGGAGGGCACAATGAGCAGTTCTTC